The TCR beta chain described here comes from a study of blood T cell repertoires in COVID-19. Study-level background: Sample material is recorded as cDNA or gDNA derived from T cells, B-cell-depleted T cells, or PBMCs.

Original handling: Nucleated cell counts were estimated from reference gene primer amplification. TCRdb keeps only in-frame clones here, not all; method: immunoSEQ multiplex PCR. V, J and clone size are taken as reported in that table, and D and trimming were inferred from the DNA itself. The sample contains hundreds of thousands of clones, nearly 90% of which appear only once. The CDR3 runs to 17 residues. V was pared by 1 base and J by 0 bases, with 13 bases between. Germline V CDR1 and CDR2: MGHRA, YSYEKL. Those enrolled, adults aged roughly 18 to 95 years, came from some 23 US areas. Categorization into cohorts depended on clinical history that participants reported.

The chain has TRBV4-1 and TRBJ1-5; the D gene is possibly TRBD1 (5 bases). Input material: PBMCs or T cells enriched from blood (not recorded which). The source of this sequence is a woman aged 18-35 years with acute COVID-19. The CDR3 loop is CASSQGQYPYSNQPQHF. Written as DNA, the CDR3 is TGCGCCAGCAGCCAAGGACAGTACCCGTATAGCAATCAGCCCCAGCATTTT.